This is a list of T cell receptor beta chains from one sample in a study of response to subunit inactivated influenza vaccine. TCRdb recomputed calls from the RT-PCR reads with MiXCR, one row per CDR3 protein. The table lists approximately 500,000 distinct CDR3 sequences, around 13% of them singletons. The specimen was PBMCs from blood, collected 40 to 50 days after vaccination. These receptors were obtained from a man in his fifties who received an inactivated influenza vaccine. Both conserved end residues are part of each CDR3. The D gene is left open where the match is weak. Expanded clones are given a class, and other clones once, few, many or no size at all.

CDR3 DNA: TGCAGTGCTAGTGACCCCAGGGGAGAGACCCAGTACTTC; CDR3 protein: CSASDPRGETQYF; clone size: -; D gene: -; J gene: TRBJ2-5; V gene: TRBV20-1
CDR3 DNA: TGTGCCAGCAGTTTAGTAGGCAGAAATTCACCCCTCCACTTT; CDR3 protein: CASSLVGRNSPLHF; clone size: few; D gene: -; J gene: TRBJ1-6; V gene: TRBV12-3/TRBV12-4
CDR3 DNA: TGCAGCGTTCCCGCGGGTAATGGCTACACCTTC; CDR3 protein: CSVPAGNGYTF; clone size: -; D gene: -; J gene: TRBJ1-2; V gene: TRBV29-1
CDR3 DNA: TGTGCCAGCAGCCCTCAAGAGGGGGCGCATCGTGAAAAACTGTTTTTT; CDR3 protein: CASSPQEGAHREKLFF; clone size: few; D gene: TRBD1; J gene: TRBJ1-4; V gene: TRBV2
CDR3 DNA: TGTGCCAGCACCCCCCCTGTTATGGCGTTCGATACGCAGTATTTT; CDR3 protein: CASTPPVMAFDTQYF; clone size: few; D gene: -; J gene: TRBJ2-3; V gene: TRBV6-1
CDR3 DNA: TGCAGTGCTAGAGAACCAGGAAGGAAAAATGAGCAGTTCTTC; CDR3 protein: CSAREPGRKNEQFF; clone size: few; D gene: -; J gene: TRBJ2-1; V gene: TRBV20-1
CDR3 DNA: TGTGCCAGCAGTTTGACAGGGGGGACCACTGAAGCTTTCTTT; CDR3 protein: CASSLTGGTTEAFF; clone size: few; D gene: TRBD1; J gene: TRBJ1-1; V gene: TRBV6-5
CDR3 DNA: TGTGCCAGCAGAATGTCGGGAGGGCCCCTGACCGGGGAGCTGTTTTTT; CDR3 protein: CASRMSGGPLTGELFF; clone size: many; D gene: TRBD2; J gene: TRBJ2-2; V gene: TRBV12-3/TRBV12-4
CDR3 DNA: TGTGCCAGCAGTCCTGGATTGGGACTAGGGACCGGGGAGCTGTTTTTT; CDR3 protein: CASSPGLGLGTGELFF; clone size: -; D gene: TRBD2; J gene: TRBJ2-2; V gene: TRBV12-3/TRBV12-4
CDR3 DNA: TGCAGTGCTAGAAGCCCAGGGGGTTTCGATTCACCCCTCCACTTT; CDR3 protein: CSARSPGGFDSPLHF; clone size: -; D gene: TRBD1; J gene: TRBJ1-6; V gene: TRBV20-1
CDR3 DNA: TGTGCCAGCAGCCGTAGCGGGAATCAAGAGACCCAGTACTTC; CDR3 protein: CASSRSGNQETQYF; clone size: -; D gene: TRBD2; J gene: TRBJ2-5; V gene: TRBV7-2
CDR3 DNA: TGCGCCAGCAGCTTGGAGGCTGCCAGCTCCTACAATGAGCAGTTCTTC; CDR3 protein: CASSLEAASSYNEQFF; clone size: many; D gene: -; J gene: TRBJ2-1; V gene: TRBV5-1
CDR3 DNA: TGTGCCAGCAGCTTAATAGCGGGAGATGGCTACGAGCAGTACTTC; CDR3 protein: CASSLIAGDGYEQYF; clone size: -; D gene: TRBD2; J gene: TRBJ2-7; V gene: TRBV7-3
CDR3 DNA: TGTGCCAGCAGTGAATGGTCGGGGGGCCACGAGCAGTACTTC; CDR3 protein: CASSEWSGGHEQYF; clone size: few; D gene: -; J gene: TRBJ2-7; V gene: TRBV25-1
CDR3 DNA: TGTGCCAGCAGCCCGGGAATCAGGGAGACCCAGTACTTC; CDR3 protein: CASSPGIRETQYF; clone size: -; D gene: -; J gene: TRBJ2-5; V gene: TRBV3-1
CDR3 DNA: TGTGCCAGCAGCCAAGATCTGGCGGGGGTAACGACAGATACGCAGTATTTT; CDR3 protein: CASSQDLAGVTTDTQYF; clone size: -; D gene: TRBD2; J gene: TRBJ2-3; V gene: TRBV3-1
CDR3 DNA: TGTGCCAGCAGTTACGACCCGGGGGCCAATTCACCCCTCCACTTT; CDR3 protein: CASSYDPGANSPLHF; clone size: few; D gene: -; J gene: TRBJ1-6; V gene: TRBV6-5
CDR3 DNA: TGTGCCAGCAGCAACAGGGGTGGGTCTTACGAGCAGTACTTC; CDR3 protein: CASSNRGGSYEQYF; clone size: few; D gene: TRBD1; J gene: TRBJ2-7; V gene: TRBV12-3/TRBV12-4
CDR3 DNA: TGTGCCAGCAGTTCGGGGGGACTAGCTAGAAATGAGCAGTTCTTC; CDR3 protein: CASSSGGLARNEQFF; clone size: few; D gene: TRBD2; J gene: TRBJ2-1; V gene: TRBV12-3/TRBV12-4
CDR3 DNA: TGTGCCAGCAGTTCCAAATGGACAGAGTTCAATCAGCCCCAGCATTTT; CDR3 protein: CASSSKWTEFNQPQHF; clone size: many; D gene: -; J gene: TRBJ1-5; V gene: TRBV27
CDR3 DNA: TGCGCCAGCAGCTTGGCTGTGGGGTCCGACACCGGGGAGCTGTTTTTT; CDR3 protein: CASSLAVGSDTGELFF; clone size: -; D gene: -; J gene: TRBJ2-2; V gene: TRBV5-1
CDR3 DNA: TGTGCCAGCAGTTACTCGCCGGGACTAGCGGAGGGATTGGACACCGGGGAGCTGTTTTTT; CDR3 protein: CASSYSPGLAEGLDTGELFF; clone size: -; D gene: TRBD2; J gene: TRBJ2-2; V gene: TRBV6-2/TRBV6-3
CDR3 DNA: TGTGCCAGCAGGGCCGGGGGGGCGTCTAATGAAAAACTGTTTTTT; CDR3 protein: CASRAGGASNEKLFF; clone size: -; D gene: -; J gene: TRBJ1-4; V gene: TRBV6-1
CDR3 DNA: TGTGCCAGCAGTTATTCTGTAAGCTCGGCTGGGGCCAACGTCCTGACTTTC; CDR3 protein: CASSYSVSSAGANVLTF; clone size: many; D gene: -; J gene: TRBJ2-6; V gene: TRBV6-5
CDR3 DNA: TGCAGCGTTGACAAGGGGGGGACTGAAGCTTTCTTT; CDR3 protein: CSVDKGGTEAFF; clone size: -; D gene: -; J gene: TRBJ1-1; V gene: TRBV29-1
CDR3 DNA: TGCGCCAGCAGCTTAACTAGCGGGGGCGGCTCCTACGAGCAGTACTTC; CDR3 protein: CASSLTSGGGSYEQYF; clone size: few; D gene: TRBD2; J gene: TRBJ2-7; V gene: TRBV5-1
CDR3 DNA: TGCGCCAGCAGCGCTGGTGGGGCCCAGAACGAGCAGTACTTC; CDR3 protein: CASSAGGAQNEQYF; clone size: -; D gene: -; J gene: TRBJ2-7; V gene: TRBV5-1
CDR3 DNA: TGTGCCACCAGCGCAGGGGGTTCCCAAGAGACCCAGTACTTC; CDR3 protein: CATSAGGSQETQYF; clone size: -; D gene: TRBD1; J gene: TRBJ2-5; V gene: TRBV15
CDR3 DNA: TGTGCCAGCAGTTCCCCGACACTGAACTGGGGCTATGGCTACACCTTC; CDR3 protein: CASSSPTLNWGYGYTF; clone size: many; D gene: -; J gene: TRBJ1-2; V gene: TRBV28
CDR3 DNA: TGCAGTGCTAGAGATAACCCCTCCTACGAGCAGTACTTC; CDR3 protein: CSARDNPSYEQYF; clone size: few; D gene: -; J gene: TRBJ2-7; V gene: TRBV20-1
CDR3 DNA: TGCAGTGCTAGAGATCCAAGGGCGCGCCAAGAGACCCAGTACTTC; CDR3 protein: CSARDPRARQETQYF; clone size: -; D gene: -; J gene: TRBJ2-5; V gene: TRBV20-1
CDR3 DNA: TGTGCCAGCAGTGAATATCAGGGGATCAATGAGCAGTTCTTC; CDR3 protein: CASSEYQGINEQFF; clone size: -; D gene: -; J gene: TRBJ2-1; V gene: TRBV6-1
CDR3 DNA: TGCAGTGCCCCCTCGACAACTAGGGCCTACAATGAGCAGTTCTTC; CDR3 protein: CSAPSTTRAYNEQFF; clone size: -; D gene: -; J gene: TRBJ2-1; V gene: TRBV20-1
CDR3 DNA: TGCAGTGCCGGACGGATTTCCTATGAGCAGTTCTTC; CDR3 protein: CSAGRISYEQFF; clone size: few; D gene: -; J gene: TRBJ2-1; V gene: TRBV20-1
CDR3 DNA: TGTGCCAGCAGCCTTAGGGCGGGGGGGTGGATGAACACTGAAGCTTTCTTT; CDR3 protein: CASSLRAGGWMNTEAFF; clone size: few; D gene: -; J gene: TRBJ1-1; V gene: TRBV7-9
CDR3 DNA: TGCGCCAGCAGGGGACAGGAAAAATCTAACTATGGCTACACCTTC; CDR3 protein: CASRGQEKSNYGYTF; clone size: many; D gene: TRBD1; J gene: TRBJ1-2; V gene: TRBV4-1
CDR3 DNA: TGTGCCAGCAGCCCGGGTCCGTCAGCGGGGGCCTACAATGAGCAGTTCTTC; CDR3 protein: CASSPGPSAGAYNEQFF; clone size: few; D gene: TRBD2; J gene: TRBJ2-1; V gene: TRBV6-2/TRBV6-3
CDR3 DNA: TGCGCCAGCAGCCCAGCCCTCAGCCTGTATGGCTACACCTTC; CDR3 protein: CASSPALSLYGYTF; clone size: few; D gene: -; J gene: TRBJ1-2; V gene: TRBV5-1
CDR3 DNA: TGTGCCAGCTCACCACCACGCAGGCTAGGACCATTCCCTTTCCAAGACACCCAGTACTTC; CDR3 protein: CASSPPRRLGPFPFQDTQYF; clone size: once; D gene: -; J gene: TRBJ2-5; V gene: TRBV18
CDR3 DNA: TGTGCCAGCAGTCACCCCCACGAAGGAGCTTTCTTT; CDR3 protein: CASSHPHEGAFF; clone size: -; D gene: -; J gene: TRBJ1-1; V gene: TRBV28
CDR3 DNA: TGCGCCAGCAGCTTGCTAGGGACTAGCGGCAATGAGCAGTTCTTC; CDR3 protein: CASSLLGTSGNEQFF; clone size: many; D gene: TRBD2; J gene: TRBJ2-1; V gene: TRBV5-1
CDR3 DNA: TGTGCCAGCAGCGCTAAAGAGACCCAGTACTTC; CDR3 protein: CASSAKETQYF; clone size: many; D gene: -; J gene: TRBJ2-5; V gene: TRBV7-2